The next 19 T cell receptor beta chains were all read from a single sample in a study of blood T cell repertoires in COVID-19. Sequenced by immunoSEQ multiplex PCR; TCRdb stores in-frame clones only, minus some. The data contain roughly 65,000 clones, 75% to 90% of them seen just once; the ten biggest clones take up 35%. The sequencing input was peripheral blood. These receptors all stem from a woman of 80 years or more with active or convalescent COVID-19.

V is TRBV6-2 or TRBV6-3 and J is TRBJ1-5; TRBD1 might be the D (5 bases). The germline gives CDR1 MNHEY, CDR2 SVGEGT. Trimming left V 5 bases short and J 7 bases short, with 12 bases between. This CDR3 is built from 13 residues. In nucleotides, the CDR3 is TGTGCCAGCAGTGACAGACTTAACCAGCCCCAGCATTTT. It encodes CASSDRLNQPQHF.

The V and J genes are TRBV11-2 and TRBJ1-2; a weak D match, TRBD1 (6 bases). CDR1 SGHAT and CDR2 FQNNGV come from the germline V gene. V was trimmed by 5 bases and J by 5 bases, leaving 12 bases between them. The CDR3 loop spans 13 amino acids. CDR3 residues: CASSETGWYGYTF. CDR3 nucleotide sequence: TGTGCCAGCAGCGAAACAGGGTGGTATGGCTACACCTTC.

V and J are TRBV28 and TRBJ2-3; 11 bases map to TRBD1. CDR1 is MDHEN, CDR2 SYDVKM, per germline. The CDR3 runs 16 residues. V was pared by 6 bases and J by 3 bases, with 8 bases of the junction left unmatched. CDR3 amino acids: CASSSRTGGITDTQYF. The CDR3 bases are TGTGCCAGCAGCTCTCGGACAGGGGGCATTACAGATACGCAGTATTTT.

The chain is built from TRBV10-3 and TRBJ1-1, with 7 bases fitting TRBD1. In germline, CDR1 is ENHRY, CDR2 SYGVKD. J gave up 0 bases and V 6 bases, and 19 bases lay outside the gene matches. This CDR3 has 19 residues. The CDR3 loop is CAIRNPRRDRVGVNTEAFF. The DNA of the CDR3 is TGTGCCATCAGGAATCCCCGGCGAGACAGGGTCGGCGTGAACACTGAAGCTTTCTTT.

The chain is built from TRBV14 and TRBJ2-1, with TRBD1 matching 9 bases. The J segment lost 5 bases and the V segment lost 5 bases, leaving 7 bases of the junction unmatched. CDR1 and CDR2 (germline): SGHDN, FVKESK. The CDR3 has 15 residues. In DNA form, the CDR3 reads TGTGCCAGCAGCTTCGTAGGGACAGGGAACAATGAGCAGTTCTTC. It translates to CASSFVGTGNNEQFF.

The gene calls are TRBV5-8 and TRBJ1-5; weak D call: TRBD1 (6 bases). The germline CDR1 and CDR2 sequences are SGHTS and YDEGEE. V lost 4 bases, J lost 5 bases, and 13 bases lay in between. This CDR3 is 14 amino acids long. The CDR3 DNA reads as TGTGCCAGCAGCGAGGACAGAGGGGATCAGCCCCAGCATTTT. It encodes CASSEDRGDQPQHF.

This chain joins TRBV2 and TRBJ1-1; TRBD1 matches 7 bases. With V trimmed by 6 bases and J by 2 bases, 6 bases remained unmatched. The CDR3 length is 14 residues. Germline assignment: CDR1 SNHLY and CDR2 FYNNEI. The CDR3 DNA sequence: TGTGCCAGCAGCATCCAGGGGGTCAACACTGAAGCTTTCTTT. This encodes CASSIQGVNTEAFF.

V gene TRBV7-9 combines with J gene TRBJ1-2; 8 bases are a match to TRBD1. This CDR3 comprises 15 residues. CDR1 is SEHNR, CDR2 FQNEAQ, per germline (reference sequence). After removal of 5 bases from V and 3 bases from J, the junction contained 8 bases not matched to a gene. The CDR3 DNA reads TGTGCCAGCAGCGAAGGACAGGGCCTAGACTATGGCTACACCTTC. Its translation is CASSEGQGLDYGYTF.

This clone was counted between two and nine times. The V call is TRBV28, the J call TRBJ2-7; 12 nucleotides match TRBD1. The V and J ends lost 5 bases and 5 bases, in that order; junction bases with no gene match: 4. In germline, CDR1 is MDHEN, CDR2 SYDVKM. CDR3 length: 14 amino acids. CDR3 in amino acids: CASSLGQGADEQYF. The CDR3 DNA follows: TGTGCCAGCAGTCTGGGACAGGGGGCAGACGAGCAGTACTTC.

V and J are TRBV9 and TRBJ2-7; a weak D match, TRBD1 (6 bases). CDR1 is SGDLS and CDR2 is YYNGEE in the germline V gene. CDR3 length: 14 amino acids. The V end was cut by 2 bases, the J end by 4 bases, with 13 bases between. The CDR3 coding sequence is TGTGCCAGCAGCGTTACAGGGTCGGCATACGAGCAGTACTTC. Translating it yields CASSVTGSAYEQYF.

The rearrangement uses TRBV21-1 and TRBJ1-3; the table calls TRBD1, which could not be checked here. TRBV21-1 is a documented pseudogene. CDR3 length: 17 amino acids. The chain's CDR3 is CASSKVPSPRGRSQAHF. For the CDR3, the DNA is TGTGCCAGCAGCAAGGTCCCCTCCCCCAGGGGGCGATCACAGGCGCATTTT.

This clone was observed once. The chain employs TRBV7-8 and TRBJ2-2, with no clear D. Per the germline V gene, CDR1 is SGHVS and CDR2 is FQNEAQ. With 6 bases removed from V and 4 bases from J, the gap between germline ends came to 12 bases. The CDR3 length is 14 residues. The CDR3, as DNA: TGTGCCAGCAGGAGCTATTCGCCCACCGGGGAGCTGTTTTTT. It is translated as CASRSYSPTGELFF.

This rearrangement joins TRBV7-2 to TRBJ1-4; D ambiguous. The germline V and J ends were trimmed by 5 bases and 8 bases, with 21 bases remaining between them. From germline, CDR1 is SGHTA and CDR2 FQGNSA. This CDR3 region has 16 residues. CDR3 in DNA: TGTGCCAGCAGCCTTAATGCCGGGGATGCCGGGGAAAAACTGTTTTTT. Residues: CASSLNAGDAGEKLFF.

The J gene is TRBJ2-1, the V gene TRBV9; TRBD2 might be the D (6 bases). V was pared by 4 bases and J by 9 bases, with 17 bases between. CDR1 is SGDLS and CDR2 is YYNGEE in the germline V gene. The CDR3 is 14 amino acids. This CDR3 is CASSQRLGQGEQFF. CDR3 sequence (DNA): TGTGCCAGCAGCCAAAGACTAGGCCAGGGTGAGCAGTTCTTC. The full variable domain, its missing parts supplied by reference TRBV9 and TRBJ2-1, is DSGVTQTPKHLITATGQRVTLRCSPRSGDLSVYWYQQSLDQGLQFLIQYYNGEERAKGNILERFSAQQFPDLHSELNLSSLELGDSALYFCASSQRLGQGEQFFGPGTRLTVL.

This clone has just one count. The chain uses TRBV7-6 and TRBJ1-1; 7 bases map to TRBD1. CDR1 and CDR2 from the germline V gene are SGHVS and FNYEAQ. V shed 4 bases, J shed 7 bases, and the junction held 18 bases outside the gene matches. This CDR3 is 17 amino acids long. The CDR3 region has the DNA TGTGCCAGCAGCTCTCTCTCAGGTTCAGGGGGTGGTGGTGAAGCTTTCTTT. This encodes CASSSLSGSGGGGEAFF. Drawing the rest from reference TRBV7-6 and TRBJ1-1, the complete variable domain is GAGVSQSPRYKVTKRGQDVALRCDPISGHVSLYWYRQALGQGPEFLTYFNYEAQQDKSGLPNDRFSAERPEGSISTLTIQRTEQRDSAMYRCASSSLSGSGGGGEAFFGQGTRLTVV.

This chain joins TRBV29-1 and TRBJ2-5; tentatively, D is TRBD1 (6 bases). Germline-derived CDR1 and CDR2 are SQVTM and ANQGSEA. V lost 4 bases and J lost 10, with 16 bases in between. The CDR3 runs to 12 residues. This chain's CDR3 is CSVVPGQVGQYF. In DNA form, the CDR3 reads TGCAGCGTTGTTCCGGGACAAGTGGGCCAGTACTTC.

The chain links TRBV7-9 to TRBJ2-5, with D uncertain. The V end was cut by 4 bases, the J end by 7 bases, with 25 bases between. Germline V gene data show CDR1 as SEHNR and CDR2 as FQNEAQ (reference sequence). This CDR3 has 17 amino acids. CDR3 nucleotide sequence: TGTGCCAGCAGCTCGTCGCAACACACCATACACCCTCTGACCCAGTACTTC. Its translation is CASSSSQHTIHPLTQYF.

This chain joins TRBV19 and TRBJ1-1; 7 bases map to TRBD1. This CDR3 contains 14 residues. V trimming: 3 bases; J trimming: 2 bases; junction bases outside the gene matches: 3. The V gene's germline CDR1 is LNHDA and CDR2 SQIVND (reference sequence). CDR3 protein: CASSMGQLNTEAFF. In DNA form, the CDR3 reads TGTGCCAGTAGTATGGGACAGCTAAACACTGAAGCTTTCTTT.

The chain uses TRBV6-5 and TRBJ1-1; D unclear. V lost 6 bases to trimming and J lost 2 bases, with 10 bases between them. This CDR3 is 13 amino acids long. Germline assignment: CDR1 MNHEY and CDR2 SVGAGI. The CDR3 is CASSQTKNTEAFF. The CDR3 DNA is TGTGCCAGCAGCCAGACAAAAAACACTGAAGCTTTCTTT.